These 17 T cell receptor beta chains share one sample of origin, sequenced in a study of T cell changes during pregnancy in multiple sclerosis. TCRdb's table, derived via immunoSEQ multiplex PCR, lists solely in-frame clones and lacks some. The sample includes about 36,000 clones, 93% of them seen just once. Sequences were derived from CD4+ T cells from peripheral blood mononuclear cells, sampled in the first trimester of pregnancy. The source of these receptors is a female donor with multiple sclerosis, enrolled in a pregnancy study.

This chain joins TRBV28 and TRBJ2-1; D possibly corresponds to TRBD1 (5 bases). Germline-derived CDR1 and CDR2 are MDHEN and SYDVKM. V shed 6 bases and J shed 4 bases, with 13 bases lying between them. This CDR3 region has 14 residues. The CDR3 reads CASRRGTDYNEQFF. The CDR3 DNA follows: TGTGCCAGCAGAAGGGGAACAGATTACAATGAGCAGTTCTTC.

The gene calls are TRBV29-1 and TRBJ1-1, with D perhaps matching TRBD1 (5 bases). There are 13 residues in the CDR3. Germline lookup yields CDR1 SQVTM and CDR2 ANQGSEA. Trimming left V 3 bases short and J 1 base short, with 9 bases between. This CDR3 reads CSVDPDRNTEAFF. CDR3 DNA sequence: TGCAGCGTTGATCCCGACAGGAACACTGAAGCTTTCTTT.

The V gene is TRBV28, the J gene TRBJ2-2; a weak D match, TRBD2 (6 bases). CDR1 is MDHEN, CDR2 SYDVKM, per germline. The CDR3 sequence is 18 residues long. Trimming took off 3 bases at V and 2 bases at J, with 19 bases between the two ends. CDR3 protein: CASSFGTLGTYNTGELFF. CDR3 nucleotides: TGTGCCAGCAGTTTCGGTACCCTCGGGACTTATAACACCGGGGAGCTGTTTTTT.

CDR3 sequence: CASSEALAYDTQYF. CDR3 bases: TGTGCCAGCAGTGAAGCATTAGCTTACGATACGCAGTATTTT. The chain recombines TRBV6-1 with TRBJ2-3; D not resolved. This CDR3 is 14 amino acids long. V lost 0 bases and J 6 bases, leaving 10 bases between the germline ends. Looked up from germline, CDR1 is MNHNS and CDR2 is SASEGT.

CDR3 bases: TGCGCCAGCAGCCAAGATGGACTAGCGGCCTACAATGAGCAGTTCTTC. Encoded protein: CASSQDGLAAYNEQFF. The rearrangement links TRBV4-1 to TRBJ2-1; 10 bases match TRBD2. Germline CDR1 MGHRA, CDR2 YSYEKL. This CDR3 has 16 residues. Trimming cost V 0 bases and J 2 bases; bases outside gene matches: 1.

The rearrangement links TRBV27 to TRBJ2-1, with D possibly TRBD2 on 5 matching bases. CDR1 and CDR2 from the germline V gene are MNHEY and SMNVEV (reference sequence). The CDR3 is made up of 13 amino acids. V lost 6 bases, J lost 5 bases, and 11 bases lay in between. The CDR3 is CASRRRTHNEQFF. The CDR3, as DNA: TGTGCCAGCAGGCGGAGGACCCACAATGAGCAGTTCTTC.

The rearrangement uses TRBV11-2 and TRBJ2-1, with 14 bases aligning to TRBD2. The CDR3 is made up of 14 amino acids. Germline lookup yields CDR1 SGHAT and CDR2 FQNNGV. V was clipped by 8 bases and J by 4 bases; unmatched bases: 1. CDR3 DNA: TGTGCCAGCGGGACTAGCGGGGGATACAATGAGCAGTTCTTC. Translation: CASGTSGGYNEQFF.

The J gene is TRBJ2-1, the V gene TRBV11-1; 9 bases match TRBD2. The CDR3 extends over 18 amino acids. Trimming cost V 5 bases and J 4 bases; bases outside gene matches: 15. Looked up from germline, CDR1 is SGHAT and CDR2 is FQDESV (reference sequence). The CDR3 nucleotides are TGTGCCAGCAGCGCCGGGGGGGCGGGAGGGAAGCTATACAATGAGCAGTTCTTC. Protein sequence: CASSAGGAGGKLYNEQFF.

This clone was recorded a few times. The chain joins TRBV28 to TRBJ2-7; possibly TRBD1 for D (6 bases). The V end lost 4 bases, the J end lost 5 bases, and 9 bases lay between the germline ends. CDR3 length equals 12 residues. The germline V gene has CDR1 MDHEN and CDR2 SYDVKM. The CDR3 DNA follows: TGTGCCAGCAGTTCCAGGGGAAACGAGCAGTACTTC. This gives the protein CASSSRGNEQYF.

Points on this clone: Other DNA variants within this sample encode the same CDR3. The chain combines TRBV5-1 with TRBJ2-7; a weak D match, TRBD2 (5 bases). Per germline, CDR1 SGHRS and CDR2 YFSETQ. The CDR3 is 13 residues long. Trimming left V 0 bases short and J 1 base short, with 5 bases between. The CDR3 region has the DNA TGCGCCAGCAGCTTGGCGGGATCCTACGAGCAGTACTTC. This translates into CASSLAGSYEQYF. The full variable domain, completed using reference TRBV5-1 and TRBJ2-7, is KAGVTQTPRYLIKTRGQQVTLSCSPISGHRSVSWYQQTPGQGLQFLFEYFSETQRNKGNFPGRFSGRQFSNSRSEMNVSTLELGDSALYLCASSLAGSYEQYFGPGTRLTVT.

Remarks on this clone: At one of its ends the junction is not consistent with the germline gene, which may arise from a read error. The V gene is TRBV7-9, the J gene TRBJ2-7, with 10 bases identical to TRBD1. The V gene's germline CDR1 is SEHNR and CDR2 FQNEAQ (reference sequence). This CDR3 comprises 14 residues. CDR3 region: CASSRGTGDYGRWF. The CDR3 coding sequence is TGTGCCAGCAGTCGGGGGACAGGGGACTATGGACGTTGGTTC.

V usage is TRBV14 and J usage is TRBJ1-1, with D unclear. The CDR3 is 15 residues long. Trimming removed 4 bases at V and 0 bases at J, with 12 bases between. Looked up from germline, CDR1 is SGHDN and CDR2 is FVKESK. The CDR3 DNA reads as TGTGCCAGCAGCCCTTGGGCCGGCGTGAACACTGAAGCTTTCTTT. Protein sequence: CASSPWAGVNTEAFF.

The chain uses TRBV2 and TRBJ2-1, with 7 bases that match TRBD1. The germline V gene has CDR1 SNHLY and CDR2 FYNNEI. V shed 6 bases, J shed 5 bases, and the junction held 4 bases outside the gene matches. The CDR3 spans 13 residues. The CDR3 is CASRTDRNNEQFF. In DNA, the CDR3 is TGTGCCAGCAGGACGGACAGGAACAATGAGCAGTTCTTC.

The CDR3 spells CASSQDQGLGNTEAFF. CDR3 DNA: TGTGCCAGCAGCCAAGATCAGGGGCTTGGGAACACTGAAGCTTTCTTT. The genes are TRBV14 and TRBJ1-1, with D tentatively TRBD1 (6 bases). V dropped 0 bases and J dropped 1 base, with 12 bases sitting between them. This CDR3 spans 16 amino acids. Germline CDR1 SGHDN, CDR2 FVKESK.

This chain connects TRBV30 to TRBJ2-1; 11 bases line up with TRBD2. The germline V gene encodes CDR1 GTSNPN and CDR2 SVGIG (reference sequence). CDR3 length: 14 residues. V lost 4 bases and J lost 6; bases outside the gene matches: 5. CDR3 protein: CAWTAGLAVNEQFF. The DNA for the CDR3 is TGTGCCTGGACAGCGGGACTAGCGGTCAATGAGCAGTTCTTC. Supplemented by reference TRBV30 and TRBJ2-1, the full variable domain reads SQTIHQWPATLVQPVGSPLSLECTVEGTSNPNLYWYRQAAGRGLQLLFYSVGIGQISSEVPQNLSASRPQDRQFILSSKKLLLSDSGFYLCAWTAGLAVNEQFFGPGTRLTVL.

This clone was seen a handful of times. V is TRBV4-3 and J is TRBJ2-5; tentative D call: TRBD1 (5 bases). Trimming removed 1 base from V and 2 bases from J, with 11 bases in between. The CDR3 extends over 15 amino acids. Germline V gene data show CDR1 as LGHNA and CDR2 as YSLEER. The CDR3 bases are TGCGCCAGCAGCCAAGTGGCAGGGCGGCAAGAGACCCAGTACTTC. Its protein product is CASSQVAGRQETQYF.

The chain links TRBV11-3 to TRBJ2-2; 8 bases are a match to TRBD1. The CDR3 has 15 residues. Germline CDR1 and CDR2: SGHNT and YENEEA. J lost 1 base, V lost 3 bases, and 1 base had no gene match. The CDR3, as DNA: TGTGCCAGCAGCTTGGGGACAGGGAACACCGGGGAGCTGTTTTTT. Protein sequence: CASSLGTGNTGELFF.